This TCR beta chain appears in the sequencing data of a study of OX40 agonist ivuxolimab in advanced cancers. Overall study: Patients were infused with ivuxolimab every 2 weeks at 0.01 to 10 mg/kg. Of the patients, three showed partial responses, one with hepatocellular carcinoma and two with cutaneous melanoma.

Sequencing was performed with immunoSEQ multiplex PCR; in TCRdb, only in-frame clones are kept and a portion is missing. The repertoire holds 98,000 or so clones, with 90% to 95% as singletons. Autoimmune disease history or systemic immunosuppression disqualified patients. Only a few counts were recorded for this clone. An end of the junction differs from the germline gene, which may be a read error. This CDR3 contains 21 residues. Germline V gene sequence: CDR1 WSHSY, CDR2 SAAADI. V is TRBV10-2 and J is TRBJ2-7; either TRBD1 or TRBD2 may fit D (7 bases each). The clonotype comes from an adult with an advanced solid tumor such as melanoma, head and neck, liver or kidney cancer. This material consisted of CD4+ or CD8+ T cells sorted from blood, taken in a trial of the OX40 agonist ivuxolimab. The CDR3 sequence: CASRDPVPPAQKQGRAYEQYF. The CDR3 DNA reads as TGCGCCAGCCGTGACCCAGTGCCCCCTGCCCAAAAACAGGGGAGGGCCTACGAGCAGTACTTC.